Each of the 25 T cell receptor beta chains below was sequenced from the same sample in a study of identical twins. TCRdb passed the 5' RACE reads through MiXCR, listing each CDR3 protein once. The table includes some 600,000 distinct CDR3 sequences, about 7% detected once. This sample also appeared in a second study, on yellow fever vaccine responses in identical twins.

Material: PBMCs. All receptors come from a woman aged 18-30 years in good health.

The table lists this clonotype with many counts. The V gene is TRBV5-6, the J gene TRBJ2-2, with TRBD1 matching over 8 bases. V gave up 4 bases and J gave up 3 bases; unmatched junction bases: 5. Germline V CDR1 and CDR2: SGHDT, YYEEEE. The CDR3 runs to 15 residues. In DNA, the CDR3 is TGTGCCAGCAGCCGCCGACAGGGGTACACCGGGGAGCTGTTTTTT. Translated, it gives CASSRRQGYTGELFF. The whole variable domain, remainder taken from reference TRBV5-6 and TRBJ2-2, is DAGVTQSPTHLIKTRGQQVTLRCSPKSGHDTVSWYQQALGQGPQFIFQYYEEEERQRGNFPDRFSGHQFPNYSSELNVNALLLGDSALYLCASSRRQGYTGELFFGEGSRLTVL.

This clonotype was found many times. DNA of the CDR3: TGCAGCGTCGGAGGAGAGGACACCGGGGAGCTGTTTTTT. Translation gives CSVGGEDTGELFF. The chain is built from TRBV29-1 and TRBJ2-2, with D possibly TRBD2 on 5 matching bases. The CDR3 length is 13 residues. The V end lost 6 bases, the J end lost 3 bases, and 11 bases lay between the germline ends. Germline V lookup: CDR1 SQVTM, CDR2 ANQGSEA.

In its sample, this clonotype was seen many times. V and J are TRBV4-2 and TRBJ2-7, with 11 bases identical to TRBD2. The junction had 13 bases not matched to a gene; V was cut back by 4 bases and J by 5 bases. The CDR3 consists of 17 residues. Germline CDR1 reads LGHNA; CDR2 reads YNFKEQ. Written as DNA, the CDR3 is TGTGCCAGCAGCCTTACCCAATCAACTAGCGGGAGCCACGAGCAGTACTTC. Translating it yields CASSLTQSTSGSHEQYF.

There are a few counts of this clonotype. V gene TRBV25-1 combines with J gene TRBJ1-2, with D tentatively TRBD1 (5 bases). Trimming took 2 bases from V and 2 from J, leaving 15 bases between them. CDR1 is MGHDK and CDR2 is SYGVNS in the germline V gene. The CDR3 contains 16 residues. CDR3 in DNA: TGTGCCAGCAGTGAACGTATCTCGGACACCAACTATGGCTACACCTTC. It specifies CASSERISDTNYGYTF.

Details on this clonotype: Relative to the germline gene, one junction end is altered; a read error may explain this. J is TRBJ2-1 and V is TRBV5-6, with D perhaps TRBD1 (6 bases). Germline lookup yields CDR1 SGHDT and CDR2 YYEEEE. CDR3 length: 16 amino acids. CDR3 region: CASTLVGHRVLNEQFF. CDR3 coding DNA: TGTGCCAGCACCTTGGTGGGACATAGAGTTCTAAATGAGCAGTTCTTC.

This clonotype was seen many times. This chain connects TRBV5-1 to TRBJ2-2, with 9 bases fitting TRBD2. J gave up 6 bases and V 7 bases, and 7 bases lay outside the gene matches. This CDR3 region has 14 residues. Germline V lookup: CDR1 SGHRS, CDR2 YFSETQ. The CDR3 nucleotides are TGCGCCAGCGAGGCGGGACTAGCTTCCGGGGAGCTGTTTTTT. Protein: CASEAGLASGELFF.

Only a few counts were recorded for this clonotype. The J gene is TRBJ2-1, the V gene TRBV10-3, with D perhaps TRBD2 (5 bases). CDR3 length: 14 amino acids. Germline assignment: CDR1 ENHRY and CDR2 SYGVKD. The V end was cut by 4 bases, the J end by 10 bases, with 17 bases between. CDR3 nucleotide sequence: TGTGCCATCAGTGCCCTCGCGGGTTTAGAAGAGCAGTTCTTC. It encodes CAISALAGLEEQFF.

The chain carries TRBV12-3 or TRBV12-4 and TRBJ2-5; possibly TRBD1 or TRBD2 for D (5 bases each). This CDR3 is 13 amino acids long. V dropped 3 bases and J dropped 6 bases, with 11 bases sitting between them. This chain's CDR3 is CASSLPPGQTQYF. The CDR3 region has the DNA TGTGCCAGCAGTTTGCCCCCGGGGCAGACCCAGTACTTC.

The chain has TRBV7-2 and TRBJ2-3, with 12 bases that match TRBD2. CDR1 and CDR2 from the germline V gene are SGHTA and FQGNSA. V shed 3 bases, J shed 9 bases, and the junction held 4 bases outside the gene matches. The CDR3 spans 14 residues. The CDR3 nucleotides read TGTGCCAGCAGCTTCTGGACTAGCGGGGAGACGCAGTATTTT. Amino acids: CASSFWTSGETQYF.

This clonotype was seen repeatedly, ten times or more. The V and J genes are TRBV5-1 and TRBJ2-5; no definite D call. This CDR3 is built from 14 residues. Trimming pared 0 bases from V and 2 bases from J, leaving 8 bases between. Germline lookup yields CDR1 SGHRS and CDR2 YFSETQ. CDR3 sequence: CASSLEGRQETQYF. The CDR3 nucleotides read TGCGCCAGCAGCTTGGAGGGCCGACAAGAGACCCAGTACTTC.

This clonotype was found many times. The chain recombines TRBV5-1 with TRBJ2-1; 13 bases line up with TRBD2. Germline V gene data show CDR1 as SGHRS and CDR2 as YFSETQ. J gave up 10 bases and V 3 bases, and 7 bases lay outside the gene matches. The length of the CDR3 is 15 residues. DNA for the CDR3: TGCGCCAGCAGCTCCGGGACTAGCGGGATAGGGGAGCAGTTCTTC. It is translated as CASSSGTSGIGEQFF.

This clonotype appeared a few times. This chain uses TRBV5-6 with TRBJ2-6; the D gene is possibly TRBD1 (5 bases). Germline V gene sequence: CDR1 SGHDT, CDR2 YYEEEE. Trimming pared 0 bases from V and 2 bases from J, leaving 12 bases between. The CDR3 contains 17 residues. The CDR3 is CASSLVSSGPGANVLTF. CDR3 bases: TGTGCCAGCAGCTTGGTTTCCTCAGGGCCTGGGGCCAACGTCCTGACTTTC.

The V gene is TRBV5-8, the J gene TRBJ1-1; no firm D call. The CDR3 totals 15 residues. The V gene lost 0 bases and the J gene lost 4 bases, with 13 bases spanning the gap. Per germline, CDR1 SGHTS and CDR2 YDEGEE. CDR3 DNA: TGTGCCAGCAGCTTGGGCCTGTATGTGGCCACTGAAGCTTTCTTT. Amino acid sequence: CASSLGLYVATEAFF. Full variable domain (outside the CDR3, taken from reference TRBV5-8 and TRBJ1-1): EAGVTQSPTHLIKTRGQQATLRCSPISGHTSVYWYQQALGLGLQFLLWYDEGEERNRGNFPPRFSGRQFPNYSSELNVNALELEDSALYLCASSLGLYVATEAFFGQGTRLTVV.

This sequence joins TRBV20-1 and TRBJ2-1; D call uncertain. Germline V gives CDR1 DFQATT, CDR2 SNEGSKA (reference sequence). This CDR3 has 12 amino acids. Trimming cost V 3 bases and J 5 bases, with 8 bases left between them. The chain's CDR3 is CSARATDNEQFF. In DNA, the CDR3 is TGCAGTGCTAGGGCAACCGACAATGAGCAGTTCTTC.

This chain links TRBV7-9 with TRBJ1-2; D gene unclear. The V gene lost 2 bases and the J gene lost 2 bases, with 9 bases spanning the gap. Germline V gene data show CDR1 as SEHNR and CDR2 as FQNEAQ (reference sequence). The CDR3 has 14 residues. The CDR3, as DNA: TGTGCCAGCAGCTTAATGGGTTGGAACTATGGCTACACCTTC. Translating gives CASSLMGWNYGYTF.

This clonotype was detected once. A junction end diverges from the germline sequence, so it may reflect a read error. The CDR3 sequence: CCARGFGGGQGTGELFF. CDR3 sequence (DNA): TGCTGTGCTAGAGGCTTCGGTGGTGGTCAAGGGACCGGGGAGCTGTTTTTT. The chain couples TRBV20-1 to TRBJ2-2; no reliable D call. Germline V lookup: CDR1 DFQATT, CDR2 SNEGSKA (reference sequence). This CDR3 has 17 residues.

This clonotype was seen ten or more times. The chain carries TRBV29-1 and TRBJ2-3, with TRBD2 matching over 10 bases. This CDR3 spans 16 amino acids. Germline loops: CDR1 SQVTM, CDR2 ANQGSEA. V dropped 0 bases and J dropped 2; count of bases not matched to a gene: 5. This CDR3 is CSVEEGLAGVTDTQYF. In nucleotides, the CDR3 is TGCAGCGTTGAAGAGGGGCTAGCGGGAGTCACAGATACGCAGTATTTT.

The chain uses TRBV5-1 and TRBJ1-2, with D tentatively TRBD1 (5 bases). This CDR3 has 13 amino acids. Germline V gene sequence: CDR1 SGHRS, CDR2 YFSETQ. The V end lost 2 bases, the J end lost 6 bases, and 11 bases lay between the germline ends. CDR3 residues: CASSFSTENGYTF. The CDR3 DNA reads TGCGCCAGCAGCTTCTCGACAGAGAATGGCTACACCTTC.

The sample holds a few counts of this clonotype. This chain joins TRBV12-3 or TRBV12-4 and TRBJ1-2; 11 bases are shared with TRBD1. CDR3 length: 14 residues. Trimming removed 6 bases from V and 7 bases from J; junction bases left unmatched: 7. The CDR3 is CASSGQGAQAGYTF. Here the CDR3 DNA reads TGTGCCAGCAGCGGACAGGGGGCGCAGGCTGGCTACACCTTC.

This clonotype was recorded at least ten times. The rearrangement links TRBV5-1 to TRBJ1-1; D is unresolved. The ends were cut back, 2 bases at V and 1 base at J, with 9 bases in the middle. This CDR3 has 14 residues. Germline V lookup: CDR1 SGHRS, CDR2 YFSETQ. As DNA, the CDR3 is TGCGCCAGCAGCTTCAGGAGTGAGAACACTGAAGCTTTCTTT. Protein product: CASSFRSENTEAFF.

The chain couples TRBV29-1 to TRBJ2-1; 9 nucleotides line up with TRBD2. Germline CDR1 and CDR2: SQVTM and ANQGSEA. With V trimmed by 5 bases and J by 1 base, 9 bases remained unmatched. The CDR3 extends over 16 amino acids. Here the CDR3 DNA reads TGCAGCGTTAACGGGGAGCGGGGGGCTTCCTACAATGAGCAGTTCTTC. It translates to CSVNGERGASYNEQFF.

This clonotype was observed many times. CDR3 sequence: CASSPGQGNYEQYV. In nucleotides, the CDR3 is TGCGCCAGCAGCCCGGGACAGGGGAACTACGAGCAGTACGTC. The genes are TRBV10-1 and TRBJ2-7; 10 bases agree with TRBD1. This CDR3 has 14 amino acids. J lost 3 bases, V lost 6 bases, and 5 bases had no gene match. The germline V gene encodes CDR1 WNHNN and CDR2 SYGVQD (reference sequence).

In the case of this clonotype: At one end the junction does not follow the germline gene, possibly because of a read error. This chain joins TRBV20-1 and TRBJ2-1, with 9 bases that match TRBD2. Germline V gene sequence: CDR1 DFQATT, CDR2 SNEGSKA (reference sequence). This CDR3 is 17 amino acids long. The CDR3 here is CCARDHLSGRSGNEQFF. CDR3 in DNA: TGCTGTGCTAGAGATCATCTTAGCGGGAGATCGGGGAATGAGCAGTTCTTC.

This clonotype was observed at least ten times. The chain is built from TRBV10-3 and TRBJ1-2; the D gene is possibly TRBD1 (5 bases). V was clipped by 3 bases and J by 0 bases, with 11 bases between them. The CDR3 covers 15 residues. Germline V CDR1 and CDR2: ENHRY, SYGVKD. The CDR3 protein is CAISEQELPNYGYTF. Written as DNA, the CDR3 is TGTGCCATCAGTGAACAGGAACTTCCTAACTATGGCTACACCTTC.

This chain connects TRBV25-1 to TRBJ2-5, with TRBD2 as a possible D gene (5 bases). This CDR3 is built from 13 residues. Germline V gives CDR1 MGHDK, CDR2 SYGVNS. V gave up 8 bases and J gave up 6 bases, with 16 bases separating them. This CDR3 is CASRGLPAKTQYF. In DNA form, the CDR3 reads TGTGCCAGCCGAGGGCTCCCGGCAAAGACCCAGTACTTC.